The 29 T cell receptor beta chains given below trace back to one sample, sequenced in a study of pediatric ulcerative colitis. Clones were sequenced by immunoSEQ multiplex PCR, and TCRdb holds only the in-frame ones, with some missing. The data hold tens of thousands of clones, with around 86% observed a single time. Sequenced material: blood. The receptor set was obtained from a boy aged 5-17 years who was a control in a study of pediatric ulcerative colitis.

The chain has TRBV25-1 and TRBJ2-7; D is uncertain. Between the trimmed V and J ends, which lost 4 bases and 6 bases, there was a span of 13 bases. The CDR3 length is 13 residues. Germline V gene lookup returns CDR1 MGHDK and CDR2 SYGVNS. The CDR3 sequence: CASSGRGATEQYF. CDR3 in DNA: TGTGCCAGCAGTGGACGCGGCGCGACCGAGCAGTACTTC.

The rearrangement joins TRBV19 to TRBJ2-2; 10 bases fit TRBD2. CDR3 length: 16 residues. J gave up 6 bases and V 5 bases, and 9 bases lay outside the gene matches. Germline V gene sequence: CDR1 LNHDA, CDR2 SQIVND (reference sequence). The CDR3, as DNA: TGTGCCAGTAGTCAACGGACTAGCGGATCCCCCGGGGAGCTGTTTTTT. Translating it yields CASSQRTSGSPGELFF.

The chain uses TRBV6-1 and TRBJ2-5; 10 bases map to TRBD2. The J call is uncertain, as TRBJ2-7 better fits the DNA end. Per the germline V gene, CDR1 is MNHNS and CDR2 is SASEGT. The CDR3 extends over 15 amino acids. The CDR3 DNA follows: TGTGCCAGCACCGAGCGGGAGGGTAGCTCCTACGAGCAGTACTTC. Its protein product is CASTEREGSSYEQYF.

The chain has TRBV7-2 and TRBJ2-7; TRBD1 aligns across 10 bases. The junction had 11 bases not matched to a gene; V was cut back by 1 base and J by 5 bases. The germline CDR1 and CDR2 sequences are SGHTA and FQGNSA. CDR3 length equals 17 residues. The CDR3 reads CASSLEGTGATGDEQYF. CDR3 sequence (DNA): TGTGCCAGCAGCTTAGAAGGGACAGGGGCCACCGGGGACGAGCAGTACTTC.

V and J are TRBV29-1 and TRBJ2-7, with a possible D match to TRBD1 (6 bases). The CDR3 covers 15 residues. Germline CDR1 and CDR2: SQVTM and ANQGSEA. Trimming cost V 0 bases and J 10 bases, with 22 bases left between them. For the CDR3, the DNA is TGCAGCGTTGAAGATAGGGGACACCGTGGATGGGAACAGTACTTC. Translation: CSVEDRGHRGWEQYF.

This clone has only a few counts. CDR3 in DNA: TGTGCCAGCAGTGAAGCGCTTATGAACACTGAAGCTTTCTTT. Translation: CASSEALMNTEAFF. The V gene is TRBV2, the J gene TRBJ1-1; D call uncertain. CDR3 length: 14 residues. The V end lost 0 bases, the J end lost 0 bases, and 5 bases lay between the germline ends. In germline, CDR1 is SNHLY, CDR2 FYNNEI.

The chain is built from TRBV25-1 and TRBJ2-1; 7 nucleotides line up with TRBD2. Germline V CDR1 and CDR2: MGHDK, SYGVNS. J was trimmed by 7 bases and V by 1 base; bases with no gene match: 10. The CDR3 runs 16 residues. The CDR3 bases are TGTGCCAGCAGTGAATCGTCGGGGGAGGGCCTGAATGAGCAGTTCTTC. This encodes CASSESSGEGLNEQFF.

J is TRBJ2-7 and V is TRBV28; 9 bases map to TRBD1. Germline V gene data show CDR1 as MDHEN and CDR2 as SYDVKM. The trim removed 6 bases at V and 0 bases at J, leaving 3 bases unmatched. This CDR3 spans 14 amino acids. The CDR3 region is CASRWTGVSYEQYF. The CDR3 DNA is TGTGCCAGCAGATGGACAGGGGTCTCCTACGAGCAGTACTTC. The variable domain in full, completed from reference TRBV28 and TRBJ2-7, reads DVKVTQSSRYLVKRTGEKVFLECVQDMDHENMFWYRQDPGLGLRLIYFSYDVKMKEKGDIPEGYSVSREKKERFSLILESASTNQTSMYLCASRWTGVSYEQYFGPGTRLTVT.

This chain uses TRBV7-8 with TRBJ2-3; 11 nucleotides align to TRBD2. The CDR3 sequence is 18 residues long. Germline trimming cut 5 bases from V and 2 bases from J; bases unmatched to any gene: 12. The V gene's germline CDR1 is SGHVS and CDR2 FQNEAQ. The CDR3 nucleotides read TGTGCCAGCAGCATCACCGGGACTAGCGGACCCTCCACAGATACGCAGTATTTT. Its translation is CASSITGTSGPSTDTQYF.

The chain recombines TRBV2 with TRBJ1-1, with a weak D call TRBD1 (5 bases). The ends were cut back, 6 bases at V and 1 base at J, with 9 bases in the middle. The CDR3 has 13 amino acids. The germline CDR1 and CDR2 sequences are SNHLY and FYNNEI. The CDR3 region is CASRYRTNTEAFF. The CDR3 DNA reads as TGTGCCAGCAGATACAGGACGAACACTGAAGCTTTCTTT.

The chain links TRBV10-3 to TRBJ2-1; D not certain. Germline V gives CDR1 ENHRY, CDR2 SYGVKD. This CDR3 contains 11 residues. Trimming took off 3 bases at V and 10 bases at J, with 7 bases between the two ends. CDR3 nucleotide sequence: TGTGCCATCAGTGAAGGTGAGGAGCAGTTCTTC. Translated: CAISEGEEQFF.

V usage is TRBV11-2 and J usage is TRBJ2-2; no clear D. The CDR3 has 12 amino acids. The V gene lost 1 base and the J gene lost 8 bases, with 5 bases spanning the gap. Germline V gene data show CDR1 as SGHAT and CDR2 as FQNNGV. The CDR3 DNA sequence: TGTGCCAGCAGCTTAGTAGTAGGGGAGCTGTTTTTT. This translates into CASSLVVGELFF.

This rearrangement joins TRBV4-3 to TRBJ2-6; 7 bases match TRBD1. Germline V gene lookup returns CDR1 LGHNA and CDR2 YSLEER. This CDR3 has 17 amino acids. The junction had 2 bases not matched to a gene; V was cut back by 0 bases and J by 0 bases. CDR3 DNA sequence: TGCGCCAGCAGCCAAGAAGGGGACAGCTCTGGGGCCAACGTCCTGACTTTC. Protein: CASSQEGDSSGANVLTF.

The gene calls are TRBV27 and TRBJ2-3; 11 nucleotides agree with TRBD2. V gave up 1 base and J gave up 1 base; unmatched junction bases: 1. Germline V gene data show CDR1 as MNHEY and CDR2 as SMNVEV (reference sequence). The CDR3 is 16 residues long. DNA of the CDR3: TGTGCCAGCAGTTTATTGGGACTAGCGGGCACAGATACGCAGTATTTT. Translating it yields CASSLLGLAGTDTQYF.

This CDR3 reads CSVEGGRLLAGTQYF. CDR3 DNA sequence: TGCAGCGTTGAAGGGGGGCGGCTACTAGCGGGAACGCAGTATTTT. The chain joins TRBV29-1 to TRBJ2-3; 10 bases map to TRBD2. CDR1 is SQVTM and CDR2 is ANQGSEA in the germline V gene. The CDR3 is made up of 15 amino acids. The V gene end was trimmed by 1 base and the J gene end by 9 bases; junction bases not matched to a gene: 10.

The CDR3 loop is CASSSRRGTDYGYTF. The CDR3 DNA is TGTGCCAGCAGCTCCCGCAGAGGGACAGACTATGGCTACACCTTC. The chain combines TRBV11-2 with TRBJ1-2, with 7 nucleotides matching TRBD1. V dropped 4 bases and J dropped 3; count of bases not matched to a gene: 8. Germline V lookup: CDR1 SGHAT, CDR2 FQNNGV. CDR3 size: 15 residues. Combining the CDR3 with reference TRBV11-2 and TRBJ1-2 gives the whole variable domain EAGVAQSPRYKIIEKRQSVAFWCNPISGHATLYWYQQILGQGPKLLIQFQNNGVVDDSQLPKDRFSAERLKGVDSTLKIQPAKLEDSAVYLCASSSRRGTDYGYTFGSGTRLTVV.

The rearrangement joins TRBV9 to TRBJ2-1; TRBD2 agrees at 9 bases. CDR1 SGDLS and CDR2 YYNGEE come from the germline V gene. The junction had 4 bases not matched to a gene; V was cut back by 0 bases and J by 0 bases. This CDR3 has 17 amino acids. Here the CDR3 DNA reads TGTGCCAGCAGCGTAGAACCAGCGGGGGGCTCCTACAATGAGCAGTTCTTC. Translating it yields CASSVEPAGGSYNEQFF.

The chain uses TRBV4-1 and TRBJ2-7, with 7 positions matching TRBD2. The V and J ends lost 1 base and 9 bases, in that order; junction bases with no gene match: 12. The CDR3 runs 15 residues. Germline lookup yields CDR1 MGHRA and CDR2 YSYEKL. The CDR3 DNA reads as TGCGCCAGCAGCCAAGTTGCGGGGACTACCGCGTGGCAGTACTTC. It is translated as CASSQVAGTTAWQYF.

V and J are TRBV7-6 and TRBJ2-1; D gene uncertain. V gave up 1 base and J gave up 8 bases, with 15 bases separating them. The CDR3 covers 15 residues. Germline loops: CDR1 SGHVS, CDR2 FNYEAQ. The CDR3 DNA follows: TGTGCCAGCAGCTTAGGGGGATCACAACGGGATGAGCAGTTCTTC. Translation gives CASSLGGSQRDEQFF. The full variable domain, its missing parts supplied by reference TRBV7-6 and TRBJ2-1, is GAGVSQSPRYKVTKRGQDVALRCDPISGHVSLYWYRQALGQGPEFLTYFNYEAQQDKSGLPNDRFSAERPEGSISTLTIQRTEQRDSAMYRCASSLGGSQRDEQFFGPGTRLTVL.

CDR3 residues: CASSTQGGQPQHF. The CDR3 DNA reads as TGCGCCAGCAGCACACAGGGAGGGCAGCCCCAGCATTTT. The V and J genes are TRBV5-1 and TRBJ1-5, with D possibly TRBD1 on 6 matching bases. Germline-derived CDR1 and CDR2 are SGHRS and YFSETQ. The CDR3 consists of 13 residues. The V end was cut by 4 bases, the J end by 7 bases, with 12 bases between.

The J gene is TRBJ1-2, the V gene TRBV18; 9 bases line up with TRBD1. CDR1 and CDR2 from the germline V gene are KGHSH and LQKENI. This CDR3 has 15 amino acids. J lost 6 bases, V lost 5 bases, and 10 bases had no gene match. This chain's CDR3 is CASSSRDRVTDGYTF. The CDR3 DNA reads TGTGCCAGCTCATCCCGGGACAGGGTTACCGATGGCTACACCTTC. The entire variable domain, with the rest obtained from reference TRBV18 and TRBJ1-2, is as follows: NAGVMQNPRHLVRRRGQEARLRCSPMKGHSHVYWYRQLPEEGLKFMVYLQKENIIDESGMPKERFSAEFPKEGPSILRIQQVVRGDSAAYFCASSSRDRVTDGYTFGSGTRLTVV.

The chain combines TRBV27 with TRBJ2-1, with D possibly being TRBD1 (5 bases). The germline CDR1 and CDR2 sequences are MNHEY and SMNVEV (reference sequence). The CDR3 sequence is 16 residues long. Between the trimmed V and J ends, which lost 5 bases and 3 bases, there was a span of 17 bases. Written as DNA, the CDR3 is TGTGCCAGCAGTGACCCGACGCAAGGGGACTACAATGAGCAGTTCTTC. The encoded protein is CASSDPTQGDYNEQFF.

The rearrangement joins TRBV7-3 to TRBJ2-2; D call uncertain. Trimming removed 6 bases from V and 3 bases from J, with 14 bases in between. The V gene's germline CDR1 is SGHTA and CDR2 FQGTGA. The CDR3 extends over 15 amino acids. The CDR3 here is CASRKIGGDTGELFF. The CDR3 coding sequence is TGTGCCAGCAGAAAAATAGGTGGGGACACCGGGGAGCTGTTTTTT.

This chain connects TRBV11-3 to TRBJ2-1, with D maybe TRBD1 (6 bases). Trimming pared 4 bases from V and 4 bases from J, leaving 11 bases between. The CDR3 is 14 amino acids. Germline CDR1 and CDR2: SGHNT and YENEEA. In nucleotides, the CDR3 is TGTGCCAGCAGCTCCCGGACAGATTACAATGAGCAGTTCTTC. Translation gives CASSSRTDYNEQFF.

This clone showed up just a few times. The genes are TRBV5-4 and TRBJ1-2; D possibly corresponds to TRBD1 (5 bases). CDR3 length: 16 residues. V was pared by 2 bases and J by 2 bases, with 16 bases between. Germline CDR1 reads SGHNT; CDR2 reads YYREEE (reference sequence). CDR3 DNA sequence: TGTGCCAGCAGCTTCCCAGGGTGGGGAAGGAACTATGGCTACACCTTC. This translates into CASSFPGWGRNYGYTF.

This clone has just a few counts. The chain combines TRBV2 with TRBJ1-2; 7 bases match TRBD1. V was clipped by 6 bases and J by 4 bases; unmatched bases: 11. The CDR3 extends over 15 amino acids. Germline V lookup: CDR1 SNHLY, CDR2 FYNNEI. CDR3 loop: CASSLRQGRSYGYTF. The DNA of the CDR3 is TGTGCCAGCAGCCTGCGACAGGGACGATCCTATGGCTACACCTTC.

V is TRBV12-5 and J is TRBJ1-1, with D maybe TRBD1 (5 bases). Trimming left V 7 bases short and J 11 bases short, with 17 bases between. Germline values: CDR1 LGHNT, CDR2 FRNRAP. The CDR3 length is 12 residues. This chain's CDR3 is CASAPDTPGAFF. CDR3 DNA: TGTGCTAGTGCCCCGGACACTCCGGGGGCTTTCTTT.

In nucleotides, the CDR3 is TGTGCCAGCAGCCAAGATCGGGGACAGGGGGAAGTGCAGTACTTC. Its protein is CASSQDRGQGEVQYF. The V and J genes are TRBV14 and TRBJ2-7; 11 bases map to TRBD1. There are 15 residues in the CDR3. Germline lookup yields CDR1 SGHDN and CDR2 FVKESK. V shed 0 bases, J shed 9 bases, and the junction held 7 bases outside the gene matches.

This clone has only one observation. The chain joins TRBV6-5 to TRBJ2-1, with 10 bases fitting TRBD2. CDR3 length equals 13 residues. Germline V gene sequence: CDR1 MNHEY, CDR2 SVGAGI. The junction had 3 bases not matched to a gene; V was cut back by 8 bases and J by 5 bases. The CDR3 region is CASLGLADNEQFF. CDR3 nucleotides: TGTGCCAGCCTCGGACTAGCGGACAATGAGCAGTTCTTC.